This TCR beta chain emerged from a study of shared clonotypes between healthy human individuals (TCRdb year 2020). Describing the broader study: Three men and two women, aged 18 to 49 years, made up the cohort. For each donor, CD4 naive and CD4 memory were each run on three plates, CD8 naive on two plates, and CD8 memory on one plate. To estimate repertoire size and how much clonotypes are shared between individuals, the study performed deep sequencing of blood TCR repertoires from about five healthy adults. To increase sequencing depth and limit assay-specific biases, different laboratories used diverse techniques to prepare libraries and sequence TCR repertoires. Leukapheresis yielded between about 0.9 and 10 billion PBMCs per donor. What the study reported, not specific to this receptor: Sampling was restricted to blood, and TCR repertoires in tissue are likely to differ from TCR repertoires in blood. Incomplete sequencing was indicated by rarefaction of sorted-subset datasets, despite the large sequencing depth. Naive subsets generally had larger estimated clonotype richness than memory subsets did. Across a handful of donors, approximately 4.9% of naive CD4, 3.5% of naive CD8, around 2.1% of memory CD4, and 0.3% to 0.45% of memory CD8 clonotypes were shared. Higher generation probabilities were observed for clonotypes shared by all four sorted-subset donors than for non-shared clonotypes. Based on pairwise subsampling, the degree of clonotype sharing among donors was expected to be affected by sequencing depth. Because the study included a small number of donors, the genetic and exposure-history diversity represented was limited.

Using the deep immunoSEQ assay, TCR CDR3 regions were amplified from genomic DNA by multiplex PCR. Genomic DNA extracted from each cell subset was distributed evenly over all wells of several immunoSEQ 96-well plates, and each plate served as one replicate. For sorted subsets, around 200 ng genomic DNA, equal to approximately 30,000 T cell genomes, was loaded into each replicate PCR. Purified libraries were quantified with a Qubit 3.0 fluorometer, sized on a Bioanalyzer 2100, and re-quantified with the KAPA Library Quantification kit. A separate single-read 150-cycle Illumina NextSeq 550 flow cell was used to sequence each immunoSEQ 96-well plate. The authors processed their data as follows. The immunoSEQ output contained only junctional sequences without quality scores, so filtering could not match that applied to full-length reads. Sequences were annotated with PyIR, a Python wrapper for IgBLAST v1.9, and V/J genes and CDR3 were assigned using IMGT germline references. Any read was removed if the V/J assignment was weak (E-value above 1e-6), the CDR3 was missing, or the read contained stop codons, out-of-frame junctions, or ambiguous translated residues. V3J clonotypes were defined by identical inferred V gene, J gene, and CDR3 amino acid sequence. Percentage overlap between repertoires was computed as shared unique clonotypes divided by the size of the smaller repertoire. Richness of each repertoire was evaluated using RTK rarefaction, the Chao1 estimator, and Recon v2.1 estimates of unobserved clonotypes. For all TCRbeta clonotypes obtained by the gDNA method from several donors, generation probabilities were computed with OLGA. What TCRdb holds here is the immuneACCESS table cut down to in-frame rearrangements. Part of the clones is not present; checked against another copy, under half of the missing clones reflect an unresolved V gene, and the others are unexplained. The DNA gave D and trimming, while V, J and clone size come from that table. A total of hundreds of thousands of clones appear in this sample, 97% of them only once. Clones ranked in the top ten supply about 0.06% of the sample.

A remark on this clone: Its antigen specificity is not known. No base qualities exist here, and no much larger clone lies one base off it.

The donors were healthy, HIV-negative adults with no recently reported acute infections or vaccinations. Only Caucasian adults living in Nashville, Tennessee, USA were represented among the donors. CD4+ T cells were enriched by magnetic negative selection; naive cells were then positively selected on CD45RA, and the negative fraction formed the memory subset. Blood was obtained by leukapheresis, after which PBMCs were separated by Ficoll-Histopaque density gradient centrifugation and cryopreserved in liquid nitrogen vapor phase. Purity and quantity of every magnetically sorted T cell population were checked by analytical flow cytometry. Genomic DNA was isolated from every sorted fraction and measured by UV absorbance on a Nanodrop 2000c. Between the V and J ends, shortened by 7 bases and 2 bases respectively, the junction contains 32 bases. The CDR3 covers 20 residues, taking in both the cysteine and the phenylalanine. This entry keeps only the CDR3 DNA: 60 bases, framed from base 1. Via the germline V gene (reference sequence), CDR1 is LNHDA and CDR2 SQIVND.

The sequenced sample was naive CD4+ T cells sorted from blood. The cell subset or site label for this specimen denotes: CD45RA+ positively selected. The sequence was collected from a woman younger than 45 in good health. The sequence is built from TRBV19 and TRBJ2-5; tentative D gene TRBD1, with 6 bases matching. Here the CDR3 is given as CASTRTPKQPGTNSQETQYF. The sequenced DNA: TGTGCCAGTACCCGCACCCCTAAGCAACCTGGGACAAACTCACAAGAGACCCAGTACTTC.